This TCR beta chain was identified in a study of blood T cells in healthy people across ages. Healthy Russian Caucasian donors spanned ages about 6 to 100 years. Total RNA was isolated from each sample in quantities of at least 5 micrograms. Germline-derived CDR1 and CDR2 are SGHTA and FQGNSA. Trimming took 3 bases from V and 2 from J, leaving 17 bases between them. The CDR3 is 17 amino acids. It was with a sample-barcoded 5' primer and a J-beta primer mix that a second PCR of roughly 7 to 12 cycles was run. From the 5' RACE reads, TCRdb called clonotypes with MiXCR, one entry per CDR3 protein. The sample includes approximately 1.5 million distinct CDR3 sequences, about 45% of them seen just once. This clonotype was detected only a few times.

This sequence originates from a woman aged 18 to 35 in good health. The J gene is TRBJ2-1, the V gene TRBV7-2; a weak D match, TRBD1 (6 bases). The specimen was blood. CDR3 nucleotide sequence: TGTGCCAGCAGCTTTTATGCCGGGACACGTGCCTACAATGAGCAGTTCTTC. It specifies CASSFYAGTRAYNEQFF.